Listed here are 3 T cell receptor beta chains from one sample, sequenced in a study of radiation and T cells in renal cell carcinoma. TCRdb keeps only in-frame clones here, not all; method: immunoSEQ multiplex PCR. The sample carries about 21,000 clones, roughly 80% recorded once. Time point given: baseline pretreatment blood. Treatment reported: 15 Gy SBRT to primary tumor, nephrectomy 4 weeks later. The specimen comprised blood, sampled from a patient whose treatment included radiotherapy and nephrectomy. The receptors here all came from a man in his 60s with renal cell carcinoma.

CDR3 sequence reads: CASRGDGDRYLLHF. The CDR3 bases are TGTGCCAGCAGGGGGGACGGCGATAGGTATCTCCTCCACTTT. This rearrangement joins TRBV2 to TRBJ1-6, with D perhaps TRBD1 (5 bases). Germline V CDR1 and CDR2: SNHLY, FYNNEI. The length of the CDR3 is 14 residues. The V end lost 6 bases, the J end lost 15 bases, and 21 bases lay between the germline ends.

The chain recombines TRBV29-1 with TRBJ1-2, with D possibly being TRBD1 (5 bases). Germline V gene lookup returns CDR1 SQVTM and CDR2 ANQGSEA. CDR3 size: 13 residues. The V gene lost 1 base and the J gene lost 5 bases, with 11 bases spanning the gap. DNA for the CDR3: TGCAGCGTTGAAGTGAGCCGGGGGTATGGCTACACCTTC. It translates to CSVEVSRGYGYTF.

In its sample, this clone was seen once. The chain has TRBV6-6 and TRBJ1-2, with 7 bases matching TRBD1. The CDR3 has 14 amino acids. Germline CDR1 and CDR2: MNHNY and SVGAGI (reference sequence). V trimming: 7 bases; J trimming: 4 bases; junction bases outside the gene matches: 9. CDR3 sequence reads: CASTEGAGGYGYTF. The CDR3 region has the DNA TGTGCCAGCACCGAGGGGGCCGGAGGCTATGGCTACACCTTC.